This T cell receptor beta chain stems from a study of shared clonotypes between healthy human individuals. Germline V CDR1 and CDR2: LGHNA, YNFKEQ. Termini included, the CDR3 measures 16 amino acids. In its sample, this clone was seen once. Its antigen is unknown. The DNA is left out, because the CDR3 cannot be placed on it with certainty; the CDR3 is given as TCRdb lists it. The assay was run at deep level. Data came from immunoSEQ multiplex PCR; TCRdb stores just in-frame clones and leaves some out. The data show about 1.5 million clones, 95% to 99% seen once. Study observations and caveats: Inspection by rarefaction showed sorted-subset sequencing to be incomplete despite large depth.

This TCR came from a man aged 30 to 39 in good health. Sequenced input: naive CD4+ T cells sorted from blood. Subset meaning: CD45RA+ positively selected. This chain links TRBV4-2 with TRBJ2-2; the table gives TRBD1 as D, unverified against the DNA. The CDR3 spells CASSQVVSGQGGELFF.